Below, 26 T cell receptor beta chains from the same sample are listed, as sequenced in a study of patients and donors after allogeneic stem cell transplantation. TCRdb ran MiXCR on the RT-PCR reads and lists one entry per CDR3 protein. Among approximately 99,000 distinct CDR3 sequences listed, 35% were seen once. Sequenced sample: blood, either unsorted or a sorted T cell fraction (not recorded which). The receptors were sampled from a human donor who was either an allogeneic HSCT recipient or a stem cell or donor lymphocyte infusion donor (not recorded which). It is not recorded whose cells these are; they may come from a transplant donor.

This clonotype turned up a few times. The V call is TRBV20-1, the J call TRBJ2-2; possibly TRBD1 or TRBD2 for D (5 bases each). This CDR3 is built from 15 residues. Germline V CDR1 and CDR2: DFQATT, SNEGSKA (reference sequence). The V gene lost 0 bases and the J gene lost 5 bases, with 13 bases spanning the gap. The chain's CDR3 is CSARETGTATGELFF. CDR3 sequence (DNA): TGCAGTGCTAGAGAAACGGGGACCGCAACCGGGGAGCTGTTTTTT.

V is TRBV20-1 and J is TRBJ1-5; no firm D call. The length of the CDR3 is 14 residues. Trimming pared 0 bases from V and 6 bases from J, leaving 12 bases between. Germline CDR1 is DFQATT and CDR2 is SNEGSKA (reference sequence). In DNA form, the CDR3 reads TGCAGTGCTAGAGATCCAGGATCAGGTCAGCCCCAGCATTTT. Amino acids: CSARDPGSGQPQHF.

This clonotype was found a few times. This chain connects TRBV7-9 to TRBJ1-2; unclear D gene. Trimming left V 5 bases short and J 3 bases short, with 19 bases between. Germline V gene sequence: CDR1 SEHNR, CDR2 FQNEAQ (reference sequence). The CDR3 runs 16 residues. The CDR3 protein is CASSPRNPLAHYGYTF. CDR3 DNA: TGTGCCAGCAGCCCCCGGAATCCTCTCGCCCACTATGGCTACACCTTC.

The J gene is TRBJ2-2, the V gene TRBV24-1, with D perhaps matching TRBD2 (6 bases). The V and J ends lost 5 bases and 3 bases respectively, with 9 bases between them. The CDR3 consists of 14 residues. Germline lookup yields CDR1 KGHDR and CDR2 SFDVKD. The CDR3 here is CATSVAGHTGELFF. The CDR3 DNA reads as TGTGCCACCAGTGTTGCGGGACACACCGGGGAGCTGTTTTTT.

The chain joins TRBV20-1 to TRBJ2-7, with 10 bases fitting TRBD2. V shed 2 bases and J 7 bases; nucleotides not matched to a gene: 11. Germline lookup yields CDR1 DFQATT and CDR2 SNEGSKA (reference sequence). The CDR3 length is 15 residues. CDR3 amino acids: CSARNYLAGELEQYF. CDR3 bases: TGCAGTGCTAGAAACTATCTAGCGGGAGAGTTAGAGCAGTACTTC.

This clonotype showed up just a few times. V usage is TRBV7-9 and J usage is TRBJ1-2; no clear D gene. The V end lost 3 bases, the J end lost 8 bases, and 13 bases lay between the germline ends. Germline V gene data show CDR1 as SEHNR and CDR2 as FQNEAQ (reference sequence). The CDR3 is 13 residues long. CDR3 in amino acids: CASSLAGSGGYTF. The CDR3 nucleotides are TGTGCCAGCAGCTTGGCAGGTTCGGGAGGCTACACCTTC. Drawing the rest from reference TRBV7-9 and TRBJ1-2, the complete variable domain is DTGVSQNPRHKITKRGQNVTFRCDPISEHNRLYWYRQTLGQGPEFLTYFQNEAQLEKSRLLSDRFSAERPKGSFSTLEIQRTEQGDSAMYLCASSLAGSGGYTFGSGTRLTVV.

V gene TRBV18 combines with J gene TRBJ2-1, with 16 bases fitting TRBD2. With V trimmed by 1 base and J by 9 bases, 6 bases remained unmatched. In germline, CDR1 is KGHSH, CDR2 LQKENI. The CDR3 loop spans 17 amino acids. Here the CDR3 reads CASSPRTGTSGRVEQFF. The CDR3 region has the DNA TGTGCCAGCTCACCACGTACCGGGACTAGCGGGAGGGTTGAGCAGTTCTTC. Full variable domain (rest looked up from reference TRBV18 and TRBJ2-1): NAGVMQNPRHLVRRRGQEARLRCSPMKGHSHVYWYRQLPEEGLKFMVYLQKENIIDESGMPKERFSAEFPKEGPSILRIQQVVRGDSAAYFCASSPRTGTSGRVEQFFGPGTRLTVL.

This clonotype was detected only a few times. The V gene is TRBV29-1, the J gene TRBJ1-2, with a weak D call TRBD1 (6 bases). The CDR3 runs 14 residues. The V gene lost 6 bases and the J gene lost 4 bases, with 18 bases spanning the gap. Per the germline V gene, CDR1 is SQVTM and CDR2 is ANQGSEA. This chain's CDR3 is CSVSEMRDTYGYTF. CDR3 sequence (DNA): TGCAGCGTAAGTGAAATGAGGGACACCTATGGCTACACCTTC.

V gene TRBV9 combines with J gene TRBJ2-5; D possibly corresponds to TRBD2 (6 bases). V was cut by 1 base and J by 2 bases, with 6 bases left in between. The CDR3 has 13 amino acids. Looked up from germline, CDR1 is SGDLS and CDR2 is YYNGEE. In DNA form, the CDR3 reads TGTGCCAGCAGCGTACGGGGGCAAGAGACCCAGTACTTC. Translating gives CASSVRGQETQYF.

The chain is built from TRBV25-1 and TRBJ2-2, with D perhaps matching TRBD1 (5 bases). The V gene lost 4 bases and the J gene lost 2 bases, with 5 bases spanning the gap. Germline values: CDR1 MGHDK, CDR2 SYGVNS. The CDR3 is 13 residues long. The DNA for the CDR3 is TGTGCCAGCAGTGGGGGCAACACCGGGGAGCTGTTTTTT. Translation: CASSGGNTGELFF.

This clonotype was observed a few times. The chain joins TRBV7-2 to TRBJ1-1; TRBD1 might be the D (6 bases). V lost 7 bases and J lost 3, with 12 bases in between. The CDR3 is 13 amino acids. Germline V gives CDR1 SGHTA, CDR2 FQGNSA. The CDR3 loop reads CASTQGPYTEAFF. For the CDR3, the DNA is TGTGCCAGCACCCAGGGGCCTTACACTGAAGCTTTCTTT.

The CDR3, as DNA: TGTGCCAGCAGCTTGGTAGGGTCTGGCAATCAGCCCCAGCATTTT. Its protein is CASSLVGSGNQPQHF. The chain combines TRBV7-9 with TRBJ1-5; no firm D call. The CDR3 totals 15 residues. Deletions cut 3 bases from V and 2 bases from J, with 11 bases between. The germline CDR1 and CDR2 sequences are SEHNR and FQNEAQ (reference sequence).

The chain combines TRBV12-3 or TRBV12-4 with TRBJ1-3; possibly TRBD1 for D (5 bases). The V end lost 6 bases, the J end lost 0 bases, and 12 bases lay between the germline ends. The CDR3 length is 15 residues. This CDR3 is CASSSGRSSGNTIYF. The CDR3 DNA is TGTGCCAGCAGCTCGGGACGAAGCTCTGGAAACACCATATATTTT.

The chain is built from TRBV10-3 and TRBJ2-3; D is uncertain. Germline CDR1 and CDR2: ENHRY and SYGVKD. The CDR3 is made up of 12 amino acids. With 5 bases removed from V and 4 bases from J, the gap between germline ends came to 7 bases. In nucleotides, the CDR3 is TGTGCCATCAGTACAGTTGCAGATACGCAGTATTTT. Its translation is CAISTVADTQYF.

This clonotype was seen only once. This chain links TRBV19 with TRBJ2-3; D might be TRBD2 (6 bases). The length of the CDR3 is 15 residues. The germline gives CDR1 LNHDA, CDR2 SQIVND (reference sequence). With 5 bases removed from V and 5 bases from J, the gap between germline ends came to 17 bases. DNA of the CDR3: TGTGCCAGTAGTTCGCAAGGGGAGGAGAAAGATACGCAGTATTTT. Translated: CASSSQGEEKDTQYF.

This clonotype was counted between two and nine times. The V gene is TRBV29-1, the J gene TRBJ2-7; no reliable D call. Germline loops: CDR1 SQVTM, CDR2 ANQGSEA. V was cut by 4 bases and J by 1 base, with 11 bases left in between. This CDR3 region has 13 residues. The CDR3, as DNA: TGCAGCGTTGGGCGTGGGCTATCCTACGAGCAGTACTTC. Protein product: CSVGRGLSYEQYF.

V usage is TRBV5-1 and J usage is TRBJ2-2, with no clear D. The V and J ends lost 2 bases and 2 bases respectively, with 7 bases between them. Per germline, CDR1 SGHRS and CDR2 YFSETQ. CDR3 length: 14 residues. The CDR3 reads CASSFSPNTGELFF. CDR3 DNA: TGCGCCAGCAGCTTTTCTCCAAACACCGGGGAGCTGTTTTTT.

V usage is TRBV20-1 and J usage is TRBJ1-1; D is undetermined. V lost 8 bases and J lost 1, with 14 bases in between. CDR1 and CDR2 (germline): DFQATT, SNEGSKA (reference sequence). This CDR3 region has 13 residues. The CDR3 bases are TGCAGTACCCTAAAGACTCCGAACACTGAAGCTTTCTTT. It yields the protein CSTLKTPNTEAFF.

The table lists this clonotype with many counts. This chain links TRBV18 with TRBJ1-5, with 8 bases matching TRBD1. The V gene end was trimmed by 2 bases and the J gene end by 4 bases; junction bases not matched to a gene: 4. CDR3 length: 15 residues. Germline values: CDR1 KGHSH, CDR2 LQKENI. The CDR3 here is CASSPDRGGNQPQHF. The CDR3 nucleotides are TGTGCCAGCTCACCAGACAGGGGTGGGAATCAGCCCCAGCATTTT.

The V gene is TRBV28, the J gene TRBJ2-5; 7 positions agree with TRBD2. This CDR3 comprises 15 residues. Per germline, CDR1 MDHEN and CDR2 SYDVKM. The trim removed 2 bases at V and 5 bases at J, leaving 8 bases unmatched. CDR3 sequence reads: CASSLNGLAAETQYF. CDR3 in DNA: TGTGCCAGCAGTTTAAATGGTCTAGCGGCGGAGACCCAGTACTTC. The full variable domain, in which reference TRBV28 and TRBJ2-5 provide the parts outside the CDR3, is DVKVTQSSRYLVKRTGEKVFLECVQDMDHENMFWYRQDPGLGLRLIYFSYDVKMKEKGDIPEGYSVSREKKERFSLILESASTNQTSMYLCASSLNGLAAETQYFGPGTRLLVL.

This clonotype was detected a few times. The chain couples TRBV6-1 to TRBJ1-2, with 7 positions matching TRBD1. CDR1 and CDR2 from the germline V gene are MNHNS and SASEGT. Trimming cost V 4 bases and J 3 bases; bases outside gene matches: 5. CDR3 length equals 14 residues. CDR3 coding DNA: TGTGCCAGCAGTGGCGACAGGGCTCACTATGGCTACACCTTC. Its translation is CASSGDRAHYGYTF.

The rearrangement joins TRBV7-2 to TRBJ2-2, with D unresolved. The CDR3 covers 15 residues. Between the trimmed V and J ends, which lost 1 base and 3 bases, there was a span of 9 bases. Germline CDR1 reads SGHTA; CDR2 reads FQGNSA. The CDR3 DNA reads as TGTGCCAGCAGCTTAGTAGGGATCGACACCGGGGAGCTGTTTTTT. This codes for CASSLVGIDTGELFF.

The rearrangement links TRBV6-6 to TRBJ1-1, with 9 bases aligning to TRBD1. V was pared by 0 bases and J by 8 bases, with 7 bases of the junction left unmatched. CDR3 length equals 15 residues. Germline V gene data show CDR1 as MNHNY and CDR2 as SVGAGI (reference sequence). CDR3 region: CASSYSGTGGLEAFF. The CDR3 bases are TGTGCCAGCAGTTACTCAGGAACAGGGGGCCTGGAAGCTTTCTTT.

The chain carries TRBV7-9 and TRBJ2-3, with 7 bases aligning to TRBD2. The germline CDR1 and CDR2 sequences are SEHNR and FQNEAQ (reference sequence). Trimming at V came to 1 base and at J to 6 bases, leaving 10 bases not matched to a gene. This CDR3 has 16 residues. The CDR3 region has the DNA TGTGCCAGCAGCTTAGGCCCCGGCGGGAGTCCGGATACGCAGTATTTT. Translation gives CASSLGPGGSPDTQYF.

The sample holds many counts of this clonotype. This chain joins TRBV3-1 and TRBJ1-3; D is ambiguous. Between the trimmed V and J ends, which lost 7 bases and 0 bases, there was a span of 13 bases. The germline V gene has CDR1 LGHDT and CDR2 YNNKEL (reference sequence). The CDR3 extends over 15 amino acids. The CDR3 nucleotides read TGTGCCAGCACCAACCGCGGCAGCTCTGGAAACACCATATATTTT. Protein product: CASTNRGSSGNTIYF.

This clonotype has a single count. The chain employs TRBV7-9 and TRBJ2-5; 7 bases match TRBD2. CDR3 length equals 16 residues. After removal of 8 bases from V and 1 base from J, the junction contained 13 bases not matched to a gene. CDR1 is SEHNR, CDR2 FQNEAQ, per germline (reference sequence). The CDR3 region is CASAGASPGIQETQYF. Written as DNA, the CDR3 is TGTGCCAGCGCGGGAGCTAGTCCTGGGATCCAAGAGACCCAGTACTTC.